This TCR beta chain was captured by sequencing in a study of T cell repertoires in cytomegalovirus infection. Looking at the study overall: Selected CMV epitopes included recently identified HLA-C-restricted ones as well as well-studied HLA-B-restricted ones. Public TCR beta signatures marked donors with CMV infection and the matching HLA.

Study results and limitations: Ex vivo, HLA-C-restricted CMV-specific TCR beta clonotypes prevailed over the rest of the response. CMV carriers having the relevant HLA were flagged by cumulative public TCR beta family frequency.

From the reads, TCRdb called clonotypes with MiXCR, one entry per CDR3 protein. This table holds about 500,000 distinct CDR3 sequences, about 33% found once. This clonotype showed up just a few times. Its antigen is as yet unknown. V gave up 3 bases and J gave up 0 bases; unmatched junction bases: 8. The CDR3 length is 19 residues. Looked up from germline, CDR1 is LGHDT and CDR2 is YNNKEL (reference sequence). The receptor was derived from a human donor in good health (CMV status not recorded). Some clones in this sample may be carry-over from other donors' samples. This material consisted of cultured PBMCs, taken from culture after CMV antigen stimulation. This sequence joins TRBV3-1 and TRBJ2-6; 10 nucleotides match TRBD2. The CDR3 protein is CASSQNPGLANSGANVLTF. As DNA, the CDR3 is TGTGCCAGCAGCCAGAACCCGGGACTAGCGAACTCTGGGGCCAACGTCCTGACTTTC.